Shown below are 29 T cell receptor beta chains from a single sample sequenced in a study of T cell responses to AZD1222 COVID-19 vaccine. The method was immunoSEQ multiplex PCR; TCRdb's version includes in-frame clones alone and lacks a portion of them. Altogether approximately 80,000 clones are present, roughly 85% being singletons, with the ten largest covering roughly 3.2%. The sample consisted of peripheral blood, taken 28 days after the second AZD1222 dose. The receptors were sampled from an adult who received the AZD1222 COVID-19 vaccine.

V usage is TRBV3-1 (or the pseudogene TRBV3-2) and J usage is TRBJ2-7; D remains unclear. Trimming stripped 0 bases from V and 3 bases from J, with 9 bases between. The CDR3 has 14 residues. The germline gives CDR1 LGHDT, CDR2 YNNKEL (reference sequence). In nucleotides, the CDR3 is TGTGCCAGCAGCCAAGATCTCCAGGTCTACGAGCAGTACTTC. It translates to CASSQDLQVYEQYF.

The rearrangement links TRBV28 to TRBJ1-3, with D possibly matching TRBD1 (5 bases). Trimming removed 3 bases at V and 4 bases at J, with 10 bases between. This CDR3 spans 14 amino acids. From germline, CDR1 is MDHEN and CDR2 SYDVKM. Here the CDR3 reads CASSFQGAGNTIYF. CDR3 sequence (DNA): TGTGCCAGCAGTTTCCAAGGGGCCGGAAACACCATATATTTT.

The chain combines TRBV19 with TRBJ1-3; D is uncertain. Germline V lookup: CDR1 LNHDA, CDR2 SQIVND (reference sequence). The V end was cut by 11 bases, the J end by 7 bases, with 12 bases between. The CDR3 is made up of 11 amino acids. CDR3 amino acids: CACERFNTIYF. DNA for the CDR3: TGTGCCTGCGAGAGGTTCAACACCATATATTTT.

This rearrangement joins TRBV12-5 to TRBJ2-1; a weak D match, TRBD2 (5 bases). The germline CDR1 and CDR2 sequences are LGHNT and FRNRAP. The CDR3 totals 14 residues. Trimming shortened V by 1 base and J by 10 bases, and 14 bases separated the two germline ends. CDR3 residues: CASGLGSTGSEQFF. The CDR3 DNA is TGTGCTAGTGGTTTGGGAAGCACGGGATCCGAGCAGTTCTTC.

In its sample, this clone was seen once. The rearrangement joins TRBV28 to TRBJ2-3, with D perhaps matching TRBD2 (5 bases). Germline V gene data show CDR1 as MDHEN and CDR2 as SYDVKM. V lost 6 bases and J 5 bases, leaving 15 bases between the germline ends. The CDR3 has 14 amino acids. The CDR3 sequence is CASRASLAGDTQYF. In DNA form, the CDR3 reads TGTGCCAGCAGGGCCTCTTTGGCGGGAGATACGCAGTATTTT.

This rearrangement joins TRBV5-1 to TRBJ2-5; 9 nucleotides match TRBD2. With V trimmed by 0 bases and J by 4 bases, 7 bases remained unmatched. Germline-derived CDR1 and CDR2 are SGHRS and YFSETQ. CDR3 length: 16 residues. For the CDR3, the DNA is TGCGCCAGCAGCTTGGAGCGTAGCGGGAGTAGAGAGACCCAGTACTTC. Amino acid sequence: CASSLERSGSRETQYF.

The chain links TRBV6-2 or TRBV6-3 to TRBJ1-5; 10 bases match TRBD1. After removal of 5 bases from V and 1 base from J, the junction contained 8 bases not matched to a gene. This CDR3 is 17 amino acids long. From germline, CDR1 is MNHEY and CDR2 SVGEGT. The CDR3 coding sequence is TGTGCCAGCAGTCCCCGAGGACAGGGGGTGAGCAATCAGCCCCAGCATTTT. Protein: CASSPRGQGVSNQPQHF.

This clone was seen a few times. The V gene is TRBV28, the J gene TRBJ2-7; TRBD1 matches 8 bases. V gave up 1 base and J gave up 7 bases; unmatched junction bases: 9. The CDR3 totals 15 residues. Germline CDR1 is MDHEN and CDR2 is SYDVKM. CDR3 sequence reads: CASSLSRTGTGEQYF. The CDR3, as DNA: TGTGCCAGCAGTTTATCCCGGACAGGGACGGGTGAGCAGTACTTC.

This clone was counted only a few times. The CDR3 region is CASSSGQGKGGELFF. CDR3 coding DNA: TGTGCCAGCAGCTCGGGACAGGGGAAAGGTGGGGAGCTGTTTTTT. This chain links TRBV11-3 with TRBJ2-2; TRBD1 matches 10 bases. Germline assignment: CDR1 SGHNT and CDR2 YENEEA. The CDR3 length is 15 residues. V dropped 4 bases and J dropped 8; count of bases not matched to a gene: 7.

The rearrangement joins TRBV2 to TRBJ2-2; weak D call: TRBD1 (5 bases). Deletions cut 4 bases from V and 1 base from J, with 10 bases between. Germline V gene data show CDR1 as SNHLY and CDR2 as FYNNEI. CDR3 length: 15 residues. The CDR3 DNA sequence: TGTGCCAGCAGTGGGGTCACAGGGAACACCGGGGAGCTGTTTTTT. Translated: CASSGVTGNTGELFF.

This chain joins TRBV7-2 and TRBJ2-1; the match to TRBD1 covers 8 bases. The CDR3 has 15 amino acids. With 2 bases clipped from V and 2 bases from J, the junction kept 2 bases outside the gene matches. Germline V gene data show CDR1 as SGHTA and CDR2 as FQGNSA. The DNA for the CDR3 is TGTGCCAGCAGCTTACAGGGGGCGGCCTACAATGAGCAGTTCTTC. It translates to CASSLQGAAYNEQFF. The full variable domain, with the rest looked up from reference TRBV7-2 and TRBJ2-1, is GAGVSQSPSNKVTEKGKDVELRCDPISGHTALYWYRQSLGQGLEFLIYFQGNSAPDKSGLPSDRFSAERTGGSVSTLTIQRTQQEDSAVYLCASSLQGAAYNEQFFGPGTRLTVL.

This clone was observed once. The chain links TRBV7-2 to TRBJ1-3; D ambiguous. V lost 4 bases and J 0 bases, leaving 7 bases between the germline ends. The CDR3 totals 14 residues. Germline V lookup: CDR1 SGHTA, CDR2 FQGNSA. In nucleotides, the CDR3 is TGTGCCAGCAGCTCCCAGAGCTCTGGAAACACCATATATTTT. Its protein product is CASSSQSSGNTIYF.

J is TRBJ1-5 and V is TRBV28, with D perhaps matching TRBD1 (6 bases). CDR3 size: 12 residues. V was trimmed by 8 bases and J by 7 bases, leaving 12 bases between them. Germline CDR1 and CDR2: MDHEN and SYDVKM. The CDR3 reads CASGARGQPQHF. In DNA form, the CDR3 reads TGTGCCAGCGGCGCCAGGGGACAGCCCCAGCATTTT. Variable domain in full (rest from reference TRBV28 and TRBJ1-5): DVKVTQSSRYLVKRTGEKVFLECVQDMDHENMFWYRQDPGLGLRLIYFSYDVKMKEKGDIPEGYSVSREKKERFSLILESASTNQTSMYLCASGARGQPQHFGDGTRLSIL.

The CDR3 reads CASSPLGQASYNEQFF. CDR3 DNA sequence: TGTGCCAGCTCACCATTAGGACAGGCCTCCTACAATGAGCAGTTCTTC. V and J are TRBV18 and TRBJ2-1, with 7 bases lining up with TRBD1. Germline CDR1 and CDR2: KGHSH and LQKENI. The CDR3 spans 16 residues. V was clipped by 2 bases and J by 0 bases; unmatched bases: 4.

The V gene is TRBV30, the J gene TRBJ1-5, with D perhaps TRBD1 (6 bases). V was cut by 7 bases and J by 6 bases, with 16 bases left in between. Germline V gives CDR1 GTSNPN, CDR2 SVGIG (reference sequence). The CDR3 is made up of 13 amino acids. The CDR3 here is CAFQEGGGQPQHF. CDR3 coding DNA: TGTGCCTTCCAGGAGGGGGGGGGTCAGCCCCAGCATTTT. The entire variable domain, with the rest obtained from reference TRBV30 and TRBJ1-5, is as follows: SQTIHQWPATLVQPVGSPLSLECTVEGTSNPNLYWYRQAAGRGLQLLFYSVGIGQISSEVPQNLSASRPQDRQFILSSKKLLLSDSGFYLCAFQEGGGQPQHFGDGTRLSIL.

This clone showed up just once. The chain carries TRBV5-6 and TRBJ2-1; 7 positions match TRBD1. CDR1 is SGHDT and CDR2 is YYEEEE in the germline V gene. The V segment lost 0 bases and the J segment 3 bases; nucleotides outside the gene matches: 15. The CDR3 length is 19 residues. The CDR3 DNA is TGTGCCAGCAGCTTGGCGACAGGGTTCTTGGCGGATCTCTACAATGAGCAGTTCTTC. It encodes CASSLATGFLADLYNEQFF.

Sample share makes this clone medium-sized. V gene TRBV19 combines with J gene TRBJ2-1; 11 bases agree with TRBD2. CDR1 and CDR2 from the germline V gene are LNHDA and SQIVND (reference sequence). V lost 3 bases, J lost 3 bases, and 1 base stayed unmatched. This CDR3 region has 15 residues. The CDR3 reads CASSMTSGNYNEQFF. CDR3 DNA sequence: TGTGCCAGTAGTATGACTAGCGGGAACTACAATGAGCAGTTCTTC. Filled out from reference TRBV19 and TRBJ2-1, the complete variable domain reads DGGITQSPKYLFRKEGQNVTLSCEQNLNHDAMYWYRQDPGQGLRLIYYSQIVNDFQKGDIAEGYSVSREKKESFPLTVTSAQKNPTAFYLCASSMTSGNYNEQFFGPGTRLTVL.

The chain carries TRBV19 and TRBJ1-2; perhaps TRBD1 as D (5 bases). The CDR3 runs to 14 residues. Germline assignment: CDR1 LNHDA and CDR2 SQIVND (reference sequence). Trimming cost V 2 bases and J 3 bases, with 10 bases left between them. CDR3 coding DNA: TGTGCCAGTAGTATACAGGGCGAGCACTATGGCTACACCTTC. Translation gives CASSIQGEHYGYTF.

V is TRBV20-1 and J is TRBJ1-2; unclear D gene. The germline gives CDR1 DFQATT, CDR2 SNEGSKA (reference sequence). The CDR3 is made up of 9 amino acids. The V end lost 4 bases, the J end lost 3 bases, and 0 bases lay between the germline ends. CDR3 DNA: TGCAGTGCTAACTATGGCTACACCTTC. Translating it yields CSANYGYTF.

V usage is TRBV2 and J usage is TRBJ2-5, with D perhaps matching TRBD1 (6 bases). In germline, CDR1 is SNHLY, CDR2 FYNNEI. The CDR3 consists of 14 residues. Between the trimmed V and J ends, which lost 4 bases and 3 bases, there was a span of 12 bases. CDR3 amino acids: CASSASPGEETQYF. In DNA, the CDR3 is TGTGCCAGCAGTGCCTCCCCAGGGGAAGAGACCCAGTACTTC.

CDR3 DNA: TGTGCCAGCAGTCCACAGCCCGTGGCCCTCCACTTT. Its protein product is CASSPQPVALHF. The rearrangement uses TRBV6-2 or TRBV6-3 and TRBJ1-6, with no clear D. With 5 bases removed from V and 14 bases from J, the gap between germline ends came to 13 bases. Germline CDR1 reads MNHEY; CDR2 reads SVGEGT. This CDR3 region has 12 residues.

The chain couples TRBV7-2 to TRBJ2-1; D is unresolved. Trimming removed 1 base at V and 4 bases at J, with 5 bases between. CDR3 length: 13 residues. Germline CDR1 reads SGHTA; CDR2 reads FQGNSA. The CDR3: CASSLVGYNEQFF. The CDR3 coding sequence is TGTGCCAGCAGCTTAGTGGGGTACAATGAGCAGTTCTTC.

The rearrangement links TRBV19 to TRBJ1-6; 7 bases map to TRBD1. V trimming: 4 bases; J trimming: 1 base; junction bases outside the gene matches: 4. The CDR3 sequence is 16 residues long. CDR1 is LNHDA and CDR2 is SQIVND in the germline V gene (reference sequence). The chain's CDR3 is CASSRDRASYNSPLHF. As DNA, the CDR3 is TGTGCCAGTAGTAGAGACAGGGCGTCCTATAATTCACCCCTCCACTTT.

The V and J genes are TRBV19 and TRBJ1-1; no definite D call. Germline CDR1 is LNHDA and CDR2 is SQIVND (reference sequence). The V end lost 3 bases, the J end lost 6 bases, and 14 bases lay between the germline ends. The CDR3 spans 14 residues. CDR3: CASSIPGLSPEAFF. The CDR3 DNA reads TGTGCCAGTAGTATCCCGGGGTTGTCTCCTGAAGCTTTCTTT.

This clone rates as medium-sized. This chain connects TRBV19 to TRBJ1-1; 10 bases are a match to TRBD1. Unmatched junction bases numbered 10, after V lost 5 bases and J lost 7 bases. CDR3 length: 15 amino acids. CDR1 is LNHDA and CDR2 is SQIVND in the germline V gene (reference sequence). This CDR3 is CASSAGTGEGGEAFF. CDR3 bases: TGTGCCAGTAGTGCGGGGACAGGGGAAGGGGGTGAAGCTTTCTTT. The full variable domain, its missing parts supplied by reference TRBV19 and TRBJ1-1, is DGGITQSPKYLFRKEGQNVTLSCEQNLNHDAMYWYRQDPGQGLRLIYYSQIVNDFQKGDIAEGYSVSREKKESFPLTVTSAQKNPTAFYLCASSAGTGEGGEAFFGQGTRLTVV.

The CDR3 nucleotides read TGTGCCAGTAGTATGGCCGGACAGGGGCAGCCCCAGCATTTT. This codes for CASSMAGQGQPQHF. The chain is built from TRBV19 and TRBJ1-5; 9 bases line up with TRBD1. CDR1 and CDR2 (germline): LNHDA, SQIVND (reference sequence). This CDR3 region has 14 residues. Trimming cost V 3 bases and J 7 bases; bases outside gene matches: 4.

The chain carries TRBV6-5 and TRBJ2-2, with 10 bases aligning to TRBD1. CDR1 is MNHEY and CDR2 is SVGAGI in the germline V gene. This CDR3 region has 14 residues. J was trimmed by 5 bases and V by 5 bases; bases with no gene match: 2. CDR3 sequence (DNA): TGTGCCAGCAGTCGGACAGGGGGTACCGGGGAGCTGTTTTTT. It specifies CASSRTGGTGELFF.

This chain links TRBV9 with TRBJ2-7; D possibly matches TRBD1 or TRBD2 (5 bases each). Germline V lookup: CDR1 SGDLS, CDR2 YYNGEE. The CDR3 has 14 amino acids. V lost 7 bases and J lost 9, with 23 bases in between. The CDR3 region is CASSLSGQVGGQYF. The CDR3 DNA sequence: TGTGCCAGCTCCCTATCGGGGCAGGTTGGGGGGCAGTACTTC.

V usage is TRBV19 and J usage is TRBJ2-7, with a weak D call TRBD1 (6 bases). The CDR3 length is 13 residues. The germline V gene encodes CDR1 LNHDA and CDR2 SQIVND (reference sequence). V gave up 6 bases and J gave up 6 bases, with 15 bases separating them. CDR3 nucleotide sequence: TGTGCCAGTAGCGCGATATTGGGGGCCGAGCAGTACTTC. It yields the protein CASSAILGAEQYF.